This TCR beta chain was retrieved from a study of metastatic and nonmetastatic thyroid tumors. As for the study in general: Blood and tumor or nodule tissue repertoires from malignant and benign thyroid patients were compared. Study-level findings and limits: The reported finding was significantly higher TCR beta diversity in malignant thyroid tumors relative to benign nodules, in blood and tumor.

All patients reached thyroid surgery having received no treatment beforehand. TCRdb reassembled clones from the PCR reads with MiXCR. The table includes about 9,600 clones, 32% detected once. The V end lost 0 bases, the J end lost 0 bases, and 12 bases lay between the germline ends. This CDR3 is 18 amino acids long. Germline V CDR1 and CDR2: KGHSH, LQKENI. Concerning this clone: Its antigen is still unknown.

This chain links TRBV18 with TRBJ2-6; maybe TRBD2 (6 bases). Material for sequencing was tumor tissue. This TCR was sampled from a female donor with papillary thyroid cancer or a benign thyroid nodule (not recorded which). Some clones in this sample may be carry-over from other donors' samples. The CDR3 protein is CASSPPSGVLSGANVLTF. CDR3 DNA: TGTGCCAGCTCACCACCCTCGGGGGTGCTCTCTGGGGCCAACGTCCTGACTTTC.